Below, 3 T cell receptor beta chains from the same sample are listed, as sequenced in a study of OX40 agonist ivuxolimab in advanced cancers. Assay used: immunoSEQ multiplex PCR; TCRdb lists only in-frame clones, some missing. The table includes about 96,000 clones, approximately 80% detected once. Sequenced material: CD4+ or CD8+ T cells sorted from blood, taken in a trial of the OX40 agonist ivuxolimab. Receptors were obtained from an adult with an advanced solid tumor such as melanoma, head and neck, liver or kidney cancer.

This clone was seen once. The V call is TRBV9, the J call TRBJ2-3; D gene unclear. Trimming stripped 0 bases from V and 0 bases from J, with 11 bases between. CDR1 is SGDLS and CDR2 is YYNGEE in the germline V gene. The CDR3 is made up of 16 amino acids. The CDR3 nucleotides are TGTGCCAGCAGCGTAGGTGTGCTGGGGAGCACAGATACGCAGTATTTT. Amino acid sequence: CASSVGVLGSTDTQYF.

The CDR3 DNA follows: TGTGCCAGCGCCCAACAGCGAAGACTGTTTTTT. Encoded protein: CASAQQRRLFF. V gene TRBV2 combines with J gene TRBJ1-4; D gene uncertain. Germline V gene data show CDR1 as SNHLY and CDR2 as FYNNEI. CDR3 length equals 11 residues. Trimming pared 8 bases from V and 13 bases from J, leaving 14 bases between.

The rearrangement uses TRBV30 and TRBJ2-7; 7 bases fit TRBD1. J lost 5 bases, V lost 1 base, and 5 bases had no gene match. The CDR3 runs to 13 residues. From germline, CDR1 is GTSNPN and CDR2 SVGIG (reference sequence). The CDR3 region has the DNA TGTGCCTGGAGTGGACAGGGTTGGCACGAGCAGTACTTC. It encodes CAWSGQGWHEQYF.